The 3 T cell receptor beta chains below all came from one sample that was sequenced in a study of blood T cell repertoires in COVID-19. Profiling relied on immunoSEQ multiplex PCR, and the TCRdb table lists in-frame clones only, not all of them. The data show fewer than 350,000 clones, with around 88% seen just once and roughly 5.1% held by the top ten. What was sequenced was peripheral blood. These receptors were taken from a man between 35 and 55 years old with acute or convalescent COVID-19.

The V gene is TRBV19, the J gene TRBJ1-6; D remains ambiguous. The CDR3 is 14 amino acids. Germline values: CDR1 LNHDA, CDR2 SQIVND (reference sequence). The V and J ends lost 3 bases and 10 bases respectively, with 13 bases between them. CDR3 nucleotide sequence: TGTGCCAGTAGTATCCAGGCAGCTGAGTCACCCCTCCACTTT. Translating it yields CASSIQAAESPLHF.

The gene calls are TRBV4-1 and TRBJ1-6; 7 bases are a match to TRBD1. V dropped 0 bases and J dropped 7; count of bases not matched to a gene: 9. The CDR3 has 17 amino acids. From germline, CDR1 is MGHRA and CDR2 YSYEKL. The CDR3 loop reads CASSQDVGQEGNSPLHF. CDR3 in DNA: TGCGCCAGCAGCCAAGATGTAGGACAGGAGGGAAATTCACCCCTCCACTTT.

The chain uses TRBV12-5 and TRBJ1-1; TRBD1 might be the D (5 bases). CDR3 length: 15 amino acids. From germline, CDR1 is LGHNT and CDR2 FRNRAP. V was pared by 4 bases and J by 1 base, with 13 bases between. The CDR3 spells CASGSSGRANTEAFF. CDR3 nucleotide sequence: TGTGCTAGTGGTTCCAGTGGCAGGGCGAACACTGAAGCTTTCTTT.